Listed below are T cell receptor beta chains from one sample, sequenced in a study of T-cell memory formation after mild COVID-19. TCRdb reprocessed the 5' RACE reads with MiXCR, giving one entry per CDR3 protein. Of roughly 100,000 distinct CDR3 sequences detected, over 15% appear once; the ten largest clones hold 28%. Material: PBMCs or a T cell subset sorted from them (not recorded which). The receptors here all came from an adult woman who had mild COVID-19 (a few samples of this study predate the infection). Cell type and time point are not known. Both conserved end residues are part of each CDR3. The D gene is left open where the match is weak. Clone size is given for some rows only: seen once, a few or many times, or a class if the clone is expanded.

NA TRBJ1-2 NA TRBV19 15 TGTGCCAGTAGTATATGGGAGAGAAGAAACTATGGCTACACCTTC CASSIWERRNYGYTF
NA TRBJ1-5 few TRBV4-1 16 TGCGCCAGCAGCCTTTCTACGGCCAATAGAGATCAGCCCCAGCATTTT CASSLSTANRDQPQHF
NA TRBJ2-3 many TRBV6-2/TRBV6-3 18 TGTGCCAGCAGTTACTCGTACCGGGACCCCCGTACCGGAGATACGCAGTATTTT CASSYSYRDPRTGDTQYF
NA TRBJ2-7 few TRBV19 14 TGTGCCAGTAGTATGGTCGGGAGCTCCTACGAGCAGTACTTC CASSMVGSSYEQYF
NA TRBJ2-1 NA TRBV29-1 15 TGCAGCGTTGAGTTACGGGGGAGCTCCTACAATGAGCAGTTCTTC CSVELRGSSYNEQFF
TRBD2 TRBJ2-1 NA TRBV7-8 15 TGTGCCAGCAGCTTAGCAGGGACTAGGTACAATGAGCAGTTCTTC CASSLAGTRYNEQFF
NA TRBJ1-5 NA TRBV6-2/TRBV6-3 14 TGTGCCAGCAGAGATTATAGTAGCAATCAGCCCCAGCATTTT CASRDYSSNQPQHF
NA TRBJ1-1 NA TRBV6-5 13 TGTGTCAGCAGTTTCTTTCAGTACACTGAAGCTTTCTTT CVSSFFQYTEAFF
NA TRBJ2-3 medium-sized TRBV6-6 19 TGTGCCAGCAGTTACTCCGGGGGGCGCGGCCCCGCTAGCACAGATACGCAGTATTTT CASSYSGGRGPASTDTQYF
TRBD1 TRBJ2-2 NA TRBV4-2 17 TGTGCCAGCAGCCAAGTCGGAGACAGGGAAAACACCGGGGAGCTGTTTTTT CASSQVGDRENTGELFF